One sample yielded the 3 T cell receptor beta chains listed below, sequenced in a study of shared clonotypes between healthy human individuals. CD8 cells regarded as naive lacked CD45RO, were positively chosen for CCR7, and omitted terminally differentiated effector memory CD45RA+ cells. Libraries were prepared by immunoSEQ multiplex PCR; TCRdb keeps only in-frame clonotypes and omits some of them. Of around 580,000 clones in the sample, roughly 98% were seen once. Sequencing was done on a sample of naive CD8+ T cells sorted from blood. The receptors shown here come from a man aged 30 to 45 in good health.

The chain has TRBV5-4 and TRBJ2-1; TRBD2 matches at 9 bases. The ends lost 0 bases at V and 4 bases at J; junction bases unmatched: 8. The CDR3 has 17 amino acids. Per the germline V gene, CDR1 is SGHNT and CDR2 is YYREEE (reference sequence). CDR3 nucleotide sequence: TGTGCCAGCAGCTTGGCCGCTAGCGGGGACGTTTACAATGAGCAGTTCTTC. The encoded protein is CASSLAASGDVYNEQFF.

The chain has TRBV4-1 and TRBJ2-1, with 9 bases that match TRBD1. Per germline, CDR1 MGHRA and CDR2 YSYEKL. This CDR3 is built from 17 residues. The J segment lost 5 bases and the V segment lost 0 bases, leaving 8 bases of the junction unmatched. CDR3: CASSQDFRTGVHNEQFF. The CDR3 DNA follows: TGCGCCAGCAGCCAAGATTTTCGGACAGGGGTTCACAATGAGCAGTTCTTC.

This chain joins TRBV30 and TRBJ2-2; D could derive from TRBD1 or TRBD2 (5 bases each). With 5 bases removed from V and 7 bases from J, the gap between germline ends came to 11 bases. The CDR3 totals 12 residues. Germline-derived CDR1 and CDR2 are GTSNPN and SVGIG (reference sequence). This chain's CDR3 is CAWWDASGELFF. The CDR3 DNA follows: TGTGCCTGGTGGGACGCGAGCGGGGAGCTGTTTTTT.